The clone carrying this T cell receptor beta chain came up once. As yet, its antigen is unknown. Using immunoSEQ multiplex PCR, the repertoire was profiled, and TCRdb retains in-frame clones only, with some absent. Of some 84,000 clones in the sample, roughly 88% were seen once. The entry originates in a study of cytomegalovirus exposure and HLA in healthy donors. Study-wide results and limits: According to reports, the classifier identified cytomegalovirus status with high specificity and sensitivity. Altogether, some 170 TCR beta chains were recorded as cytomegalovirus-associated.

The CDR3 extends over 16 amino acids. Trimming stripped 2 bases from V and 2 bases from J, with 15 bases between. Germline-derived CDR1 and CDR2 are SGHRS and YFSETQ. The receptor was isolated from a young man in good health and CMV-seronegative. The V call is TRBV5-1, the J call TRBJ2-3; D remains ambiguous. The sample consisted of PBMCs. The CDR3 protein is CASSLTLGFLTDTQYF. The CDR3 DNA is TGCGCCAGCAGCTTAACTCTGGGCTTTCTCACAGATACGCAGTATTTT. Based on the CDR3 plus reference TRBV5-1 and TRBJ2-3, the full variable domain is KAGVTQTPRYLIKTRGQQVTLSCSPISGHRSVSWYQQTPGQGLQFLFEYFSETQRNKGNFPGRFSGRQFSNSRSEMNVSTLELGDSALYLCASSLTLGFLTDTQYFGPGTRLTVL.